This TCR beta chain was found in a study of blood T cell repertoires in COVID-19. Study summary: The samples span acute and convalescent COVID-19 from the United States, Italy and Spain. The cDNA or gDNA used as material had been derived from T cells, B-cell-depleted T cells, or PBMCs.

Original handling: Amplification with reference gene primers provided the estimates of nucleated cell counts. Profiling relied on immunoSEQ multiplex PCR, and the TCRdb table lists in-frame clones only, not all of them. V and J calls plus clone size are reproduced from that table; the DNA served to infer D and trimming. This table has fewer than 110,000 clones, roughly 83% appearing once. V lost 5 bases and J lost 9; bases outside the gene matches: 7. The germline V gene encodes CDR1 MNHEY and CDR2 SMNVEV (reference sequence). This CDR3 comprises 15 residues. The gene calls are TRBV27 and TRBJ1-6, with 10 bases lining up with TRBD1. The sequence came from a human donor in a cohort sampled during active COVID-19. The source material was peripheral blood. In DNA form, the CDR3 reads TGTGCCAGCAGTCCTCTGGACAGGGGGTCTTCACCCCTCCACTTT. It yields the protein CASSPLDRGSSPLHF.